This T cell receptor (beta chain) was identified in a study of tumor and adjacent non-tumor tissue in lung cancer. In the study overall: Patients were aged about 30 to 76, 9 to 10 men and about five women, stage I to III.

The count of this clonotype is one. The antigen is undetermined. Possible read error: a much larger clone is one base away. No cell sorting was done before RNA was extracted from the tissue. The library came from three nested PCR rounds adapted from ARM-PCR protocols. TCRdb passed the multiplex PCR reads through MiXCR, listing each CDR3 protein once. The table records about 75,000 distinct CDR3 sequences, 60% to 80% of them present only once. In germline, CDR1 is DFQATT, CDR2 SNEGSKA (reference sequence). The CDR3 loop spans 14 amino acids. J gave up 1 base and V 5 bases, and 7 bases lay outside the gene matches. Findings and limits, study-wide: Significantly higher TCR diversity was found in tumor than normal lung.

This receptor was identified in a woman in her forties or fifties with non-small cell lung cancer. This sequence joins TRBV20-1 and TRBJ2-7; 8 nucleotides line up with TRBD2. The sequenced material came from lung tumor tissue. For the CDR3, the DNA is TGCAGTGCTTCCCGAGCGGGAGTTTCCTACGAGCAGTACTTC. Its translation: CSASRAGVSYEQYF.